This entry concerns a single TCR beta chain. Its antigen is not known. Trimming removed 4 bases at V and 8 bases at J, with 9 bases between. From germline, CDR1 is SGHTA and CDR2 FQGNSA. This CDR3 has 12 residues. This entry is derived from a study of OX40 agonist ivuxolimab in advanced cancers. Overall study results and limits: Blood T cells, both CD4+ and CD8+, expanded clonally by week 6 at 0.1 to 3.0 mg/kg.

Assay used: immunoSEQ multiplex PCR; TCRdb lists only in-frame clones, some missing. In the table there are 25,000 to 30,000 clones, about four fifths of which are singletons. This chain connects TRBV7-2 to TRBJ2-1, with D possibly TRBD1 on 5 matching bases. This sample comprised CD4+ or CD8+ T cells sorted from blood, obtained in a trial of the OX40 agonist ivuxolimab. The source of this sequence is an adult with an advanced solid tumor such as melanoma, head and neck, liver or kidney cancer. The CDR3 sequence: CASSSWGYEQFF. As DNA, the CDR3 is TGTGCCAGCAGCTCCTGGGGCTATGAGCAGTTCTTC.